The subject of this entry is one TCR beta chain. Germline CDR1 SEHNR, CDR2 FQNEAQ (reference sequence). After removal of 4 bases from V and 10 bases from J, the junction contained 7 bases not matched to a gene. The CDR3 spans 14 residues. The data were obtained in a study of CD8+ T cells in alopecia areata. This sample's treatment: oral pan-JAK inhibitor, 5-10 mg twice daily. RNA was extracted and reverse transcribed into cDNA as the sequencing template. Method: immunoSEQ multiplex PCR; TCRdb's copy keeps in-frame clones and lacks some. Of 95,000 to 100,000 clones listed, more than 55% are singletons. Source: CD8+ T cells sorted from blood, taken at week 4, from a patient treated with tofacitinib. This rearrangement joins TRBV7-9 to TRBJ2-1; TRBD1 matches 10 bases. This receptor was obtained from a human donor with alopecia areata. The DNA for the CDR3 is TGTGCCAGCAGCTCCTCCGGGACAGGGGAAGAGCAGTTCTTC. This codes for CASSSSGTGEEQFF.